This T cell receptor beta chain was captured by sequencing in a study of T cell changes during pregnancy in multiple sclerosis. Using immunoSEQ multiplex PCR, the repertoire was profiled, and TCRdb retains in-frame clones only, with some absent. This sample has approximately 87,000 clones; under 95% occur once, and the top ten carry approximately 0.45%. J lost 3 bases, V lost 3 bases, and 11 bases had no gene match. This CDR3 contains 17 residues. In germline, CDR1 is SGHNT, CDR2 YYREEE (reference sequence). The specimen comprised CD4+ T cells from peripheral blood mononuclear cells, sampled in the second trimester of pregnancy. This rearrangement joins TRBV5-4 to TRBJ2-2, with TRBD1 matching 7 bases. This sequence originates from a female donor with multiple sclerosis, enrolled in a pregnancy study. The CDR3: CASSSRSRGPYTGELFF. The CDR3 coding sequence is TGTGCCAGCAGCTCCCGTTCGAGGGGGCCCTACACCGGGGAGCTGTTTTTT.